This is a list of T cell receptor beta chains from one sample in a study of patients and donors after allogeneic stem cell transplantation. One entry per CDR3 protein results from TCRdb running MiXCR on the RT-PCR reads. This sample has about 960,000 distinct CDR3 sequences, with under 20% found just once. Material: blood, either unsorted or a sorted T cell fraction (not recorded which). Receptor source: a human donor who was either an allogeneic HSCT recipient or a stem cell or donor lymphocyte infusion donor (not recorded which). It is not recorded whose cells these are; they may come from a transplant donor. The CDR3 runs from the conserved cysteine through the conserved F or W. The D gene is left open where the match is weak. The size field is filled for only some rows; it gives once, few, many or a size class.

NA	TRBV6-2/TRBV6-3	TRBJ2-7	few	CASSNPLYEQYF	TGTGCCAGCAGCAACCCACTTTACGAGCAGTACTTC
NA	TRBV9	TRBJ1-6	NA	CASSVKGPSKGNSPLHF	TGTGCCAGCAGCGTTAAAGGTCCTAGCAAAGGGAATTCACCCCTCCACTTT
NA	TRBV5-1	TRBJ2-5	NA	CASSLVSQTRETQYF	TGCGCCAGCAGCTTGGTCAGCCAGACCCGGGAGACCCAGTACTTC
NA	TRBV13	TRBJ2-2	few	CASSPAGQGNVAGELFF	TGTGCCAGCAGCCCCGCCGGGCAGGGGAATGTTGCCGGGGAGCTGTTTTTT
NA	TRBV5-1	TRBJ1-1	NA	CASSILSGANTEAFF	TGCGCCAGCAGCATTCTCTCCGGGGCTAACACTGAAGCTTTCTTT
NA	TRBV10-3	TRBJ2-7	NA	CAISESSVGPIYEQYF	TGTGCCATCAGTGAGAGTAGCGTAGGACCGATCTACGAGCAGTACTTC
NA	TRBV27	TRBJ1-5	few	CASSLLGLESNQPQHF	TGTGCCAGCAGTTTACTGGGTTTGGAGTCCAATCAGCCCCAGCATTTT
NA	TRBV19	TRBJ1-5	NA	CASNPNSNQPQHF	TGTGCCAGTAATCCCAATAGCAATCAGCCCCAGCATTTT
NA	TRBV20-1	TRBJ1-2	NA	CSASESSFYGYTF	TGCAGTGCTAGTGAAAGCTCTTTCTATGGCTACACCTTC
NA	TRBV4-1	TRBJ1-1	few	CASSQDEARASTEAFF	TGCGCCAGCAGCCAAGATGAAGCCAGGGCTTCGACTGAAGCTTTCTTT
NA	TRBV4-3	TRBJ2-5	many	CASSQERGRTQYF	TGCGCCAGCAGCCAAGAACGAGGGAGGACCCAGTACTTC
NA	TRBV20-1	TRBJ1-1	NA	CSARDTYMNTEAFF	TGCAGTGCTAGAGATACATACATGAACACTGAAGCTTTCTTT
TRBD1	TRBV20-1	TRBJ1-2	NA	CSALTGTGHGYTF	TGCAGTGCTTTAACCGGGACAGGTCATGGCTACACCTTC
NA	TRBV12-3/TRBV12-4	TRBJ1-3	few	CASSLATPSSGNTIYF	TGTGCCAGCAGTTTAGCGACGCCCAGCTCTGGAAACACCATATATTTT
NA	TRBV7-3	TRBJ1-6	NA	CASSLTGTKGNSPLHF	TGTGCCAGCAGCCTCACCGGGACCAAGGGGAATTCACCCCTCCACTTT
NA	TRBV29-1	TRBJ2-1	NA	CSVDPAAGKYNEQFF	TGCAGCGTGGACCCTGCGGCCGGGAAATACAATGAGCAGTTCTTC
NA	TRBV6-4	TRBJ2-5	NA	CASSDPRLYQETQYF	TGTGCCAGCAGTGACCCTCGCCTATACCAAGAGACCCAGTACTTC
NA	TRBV2	TRBJ2-1	few	CASSGIREVEQFF	TGTGCCAGCAGTGGGATCAGGGAGGTTGAGCAGTTCTTC
NA	TRBV21-1	TRBJ2-7	NA	CASSKGQPYEQYF	TGTGCCAGCAGCAAAGGGCAGCCCTACGAGCAGTACTTC
TRBD2	TRBV7-6	TRBJ2-4	few	CASSLPTGGGNIQYF	TGTGCCAGCAGCTTACCCACTGGGGGGGGAAACATTCAGTACTTC
NA	TRBV6-5	TRBJ2-7	NA	CASSYGDSASYEQYF	TGTGCCAGCAGTTACGGAGACAGCGCTTCCTACGAGCAGTACTTC
TRBD2	TRBV6-1	TRBJ2-1	NA	CASSEMASGRYNEQFF	TGTGCCAGCAGTGAAATGGCTAGCGGGAGATACAATGAGCAGTTCTTC
NA	TRBV30	TRBJ1-1	NA	CAWSVTVNTEAFF	TGTGCCTGGAGTGTGACAGTGAACACTGAAGCTTTCTTT
NA	TRBV9	TRBJ2-1	few	CASSVDTGIRNEQFF	TGTGCCAGCAGCGTAGATACAGGGATTCGGAATGAGCAGTTCTTC
TRBD1	TRBV20-1	TRBJ2-3	few	CSATRGQADTDTQYF	TGCAGTGCTACCCGAGGACAGGCGGACACAGATACGCAGTATTTT
NA	TRBV7-2	TRBJ2-5	many	CASSPTRETQYF	TGTGCCAGCAGCCCGACAAGGGAGACCCAGTACTTC
TRBD2	TRBV6-1	TRBJ2-2	NA	CASTTRGGKTGELFF	TGTGCCAGCACTACGCGGGGGGGCAAGACCGGGGAGCTGTTTTTT
TRBD1	TRBV12-3/TRBV12-4	TRBJ2-7	many	CASSFDRGYEQYF	TGCGCCAGCAGCTTCGACAGGGGGTACGAGCAGTACTTC